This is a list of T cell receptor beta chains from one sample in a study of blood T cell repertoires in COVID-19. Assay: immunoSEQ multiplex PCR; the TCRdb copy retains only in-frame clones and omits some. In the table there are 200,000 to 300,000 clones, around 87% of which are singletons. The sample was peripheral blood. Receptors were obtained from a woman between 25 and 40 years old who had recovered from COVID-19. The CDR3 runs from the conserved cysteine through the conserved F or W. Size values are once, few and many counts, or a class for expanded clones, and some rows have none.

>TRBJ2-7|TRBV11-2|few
CASSLGRVGYEQYF
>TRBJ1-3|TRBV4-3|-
CASSQTGTVDTIYF
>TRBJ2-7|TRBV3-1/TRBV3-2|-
CASSQDRMSYEQYF
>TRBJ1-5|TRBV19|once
CASRGAGQPQHF
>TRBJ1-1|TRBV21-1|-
CASSADKIGTLF
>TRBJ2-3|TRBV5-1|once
CASSPPGFGDTQYF
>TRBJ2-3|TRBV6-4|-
CASSATFSGDADTQYF
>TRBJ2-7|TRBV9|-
CASSSGTSRSEQYF
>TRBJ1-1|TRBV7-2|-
CASSPTGVRAFF
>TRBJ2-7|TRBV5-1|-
CASSTSPTYEQYF
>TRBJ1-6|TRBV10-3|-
CAISEVAGGNSPLHF
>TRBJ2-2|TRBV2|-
CASRETGVHTGELFF
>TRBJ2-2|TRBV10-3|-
CAISWTSGGSNTGELFF
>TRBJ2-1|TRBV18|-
CASSPFTGGPGVNEQFF
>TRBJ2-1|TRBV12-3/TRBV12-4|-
CASSIAGGQFF
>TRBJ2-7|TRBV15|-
CATSTRNDRGDEQYF
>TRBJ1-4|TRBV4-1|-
CASSLDRGSEKLFF
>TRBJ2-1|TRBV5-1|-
CASSLQGYNEQFF
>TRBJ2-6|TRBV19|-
CASQALSGSGANVLTF
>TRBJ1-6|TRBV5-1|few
CASSLEGRDNSPLHF
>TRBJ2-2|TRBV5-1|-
CASSPKDYLSGELFF
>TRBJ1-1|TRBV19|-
CASSIDGTGAEAFF
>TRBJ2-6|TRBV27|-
CASKGGLLGGANVLTF
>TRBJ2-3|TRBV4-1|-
CASSLTRETDTQYF
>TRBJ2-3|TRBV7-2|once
CASSFFGAPDTDTQYF
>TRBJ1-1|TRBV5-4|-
CASSLVGLEAFF
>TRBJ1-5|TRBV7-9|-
CASSPPGEPQHF
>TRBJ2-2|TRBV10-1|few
CASGLATGELFF
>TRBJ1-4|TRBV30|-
CAWSVGRVEKLFF
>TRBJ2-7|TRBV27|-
CASSRLAGGRYEQYF
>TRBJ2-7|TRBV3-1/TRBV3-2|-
CASSQAPQGLYEQYF